What follows are 9 T cell receptor beta chains derived from one specimen sequenced in a study of T cells after posttransplantation cyclophosphamide. Some clones are missing from TCRdb's copy, which holds only in-frame ones; the method was immunoSEQ multiplex PCR. The data hold 45,000 to 60,000 clones, with about 90% observed a single time. The sequenced material came from PBMCs. All receptors come from a woman aged 50 to 65 in good health and a related stem cell transplant donor.

The chain uses TRBV5-1 and TRBJ1-1; maybe TRBD1 (5 bases). Germline V lookup: CDR1 SGHRS, CDR2 YFSETQ. Trimming removed 0 bases at V and 5 bases at J, with 11 bases between. The CDR3 has 14 residues. This CDR3 reads CASSLGGGGTEAFF. The CDR3 nucleotides read TGCGCCAGCAGCTTGGGTGGGGGAGGGACTGAAGCTTTCTTT.

The rearrangement joins TRBV7-3 to TRBJ1-1; D gene unclear. The V end was cut by 5 bases, the J end by 1 base, with 8 bases between. Germline V lookup: CDR1 SGHTA, CDR2 FQGTGA. This CDR3 is 13 amino acids long. The CDR3 bases are TGTGCCAGCAGCCCACAGACGAACACTGAAGCTTTCTTT. Translation gives CASSPQTNTEAFF. Combining the CDR3 with reference TRBV7-3 and TRBJ1-1 gives the whole variable domain GAGVSQTPSNKVTEKGKYVELRCDPISGHTALYWYRQSLGQGPEFLIYFQGTGAADDSGLPNDRFFAVRPEGSVSTLKIQRTERGDSAVYLCASSPQTNTEAFFGQGTRLTVV.

J is TRBJ2-7 and V is TRBV19, with 10 bases aligning to TRBD2. The length of the CDR3 is 18 residues. Per the germline V gene, CDR1 is LNHDA and CDR2 is SQIVND (reference sequence). With 3 bases clipped from V and 2 bases from J, the junction kept 13 bases outside the gene matches. CDR3 DNA: TGTGCCAGTAGTATTAAAGGCAGGACTAGCGGACTCGCCTACGAGCAGTACTTC. This translates into CASSIKGRTSGLAYEQYF. Looking up the rest from reference TRBV19 and TRBJ2-7 gives the full variable domain: DGGITQSPKYLFRKEGQNVTLSCEQNLNHDAMYWYRQDPGQGLRLIYYSQIVNDFQKGDIAEGYSVSREKKESFPLTVTSAQKNPTAFYLCASSIKGRTSGLAYEQYFGPGTRLTVT.

This clone was recorded only once. V usage is TRBV5-1 and J usage is TRBJ2-3; D is perhaps TRBD2 (5 bases). The CDR3 sequence is 15 residues long. Trimming cost V 0 bases and J 1 base, with 9 bases left between them. Germline V gene sequence: CDR1 SGHRS, CDR2 YFSETQ. The CDR3, as DNA: TGCGCCAGCAGCTTGGGGACTCCCCGCACAGATACGCAGTATTTT. Protein sequence: CASSLGTPRTDTQYF.

The chain combines TRBV27 with TRBJ1-2; D uncertain. V lost 3 bases and J lost 8, with 13 bases in between. Germline CDR1 reads MNHEY; CDR2 reads SMNVEV (reference sequence). This CDR3 has 13 amino acids. CDR3 in amino acids: CASSLAGPPGYTF. In DNA form, the CDR3 reads TGTGCCAGCAGTTTGGCAGGCCCTCCGGGCTACACCTTC.

The chain links TRBV6-1 to TRBJ1-4, with D possibly matching TRBD1 (6 bases). The CDR3 has 15 residues. Germline lookup yields CDR1 MNHNS and CDR2 SASEGT. Trimming stripped 7 bases from V and 7 bases from J, with 19 bases between. The CDR3 DNA sequence: TGTGCCAGCAACTTTGAAGGGGGAAAGTTTGAAAAACTGTTTTTT. Translating it yields CASNFEGGKFEKLFF.

The chain combines TRBV19 with TRBJ1-5; 8 nucleotides align to TRBD1. Unmatched junction bases numbered 13, after V lost 6 bases and J lost 3 bases. Germline CDR1 reads LNHDA; CDR2 reads SQIVND (reference sequence). This CDR3 spans 17 amino acids. The CDR3 DNA is TGTGCCAGTAGACCCGACAGGGGCCCTCTCCCCAATCAGCCCCAGCATTTT. Its translation: CASRPDRGPLPNQPQHF.

The genes are TRBV28 and TRBJ2-7, with D maybe TRBD2 (6 bases). The germline V gene has CDR1 MDHEN and CDR2 SYDVKM. V was trimmed by 5 bases and J by 0 bases, leaving 11 bases between them. The CDR3 runs 14 residues. The CDR3 loop reads CASSGTESSYEQYF. The CDR3, as DNA: TGTGCCAGCAGTGGGACTGAGAGCTCCTACGAGCAGTACTTC.

The gene calls are TRBV5-1 and TRBJ2-5; D possibly corresponds to TRBD2 (5 bases). The CDR3 covers 13 residues. CDR1 SGHRS and CDR2 YFSETQ come from the germline V gene. Trimming took off 1 base at V and 5 bases at J, with 9 bases between the two ends. The CDR3 spells CASSLPIAETQYF. CDR3 sequence (DNA): TGCGCCAGCAGCTTGCCGATAGCGGAGACCCAGTACTTC.